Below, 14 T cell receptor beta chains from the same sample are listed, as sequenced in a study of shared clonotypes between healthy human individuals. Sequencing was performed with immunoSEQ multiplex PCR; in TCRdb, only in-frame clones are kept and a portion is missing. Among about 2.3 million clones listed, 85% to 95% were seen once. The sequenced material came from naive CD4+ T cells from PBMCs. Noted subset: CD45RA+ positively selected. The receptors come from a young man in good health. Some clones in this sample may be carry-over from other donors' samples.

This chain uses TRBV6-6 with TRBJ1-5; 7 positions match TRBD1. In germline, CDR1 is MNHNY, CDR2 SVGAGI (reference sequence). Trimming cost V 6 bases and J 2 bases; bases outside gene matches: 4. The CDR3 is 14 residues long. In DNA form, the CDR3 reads TGTGCCAGCAGAATCGGGACAGGCAATCAGCCCCAGCATTTT. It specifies CASRIGTGNQPQHF.

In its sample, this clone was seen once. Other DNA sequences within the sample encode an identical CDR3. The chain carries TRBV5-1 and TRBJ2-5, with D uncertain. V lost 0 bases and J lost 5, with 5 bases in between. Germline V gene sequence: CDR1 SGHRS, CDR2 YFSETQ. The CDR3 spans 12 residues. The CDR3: CASSLGSETQYF. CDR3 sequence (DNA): TGCGCCAGCAGCTTGGGATCCGAGACCCAGTACTTC.

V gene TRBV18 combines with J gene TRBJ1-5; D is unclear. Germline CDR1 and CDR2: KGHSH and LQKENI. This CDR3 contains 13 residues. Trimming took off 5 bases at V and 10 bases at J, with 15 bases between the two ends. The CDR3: CASSSIAISPQHF. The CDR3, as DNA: TGTGCCAGCTCATCGATAGCGATCAGCCCCCAGCATTTT.

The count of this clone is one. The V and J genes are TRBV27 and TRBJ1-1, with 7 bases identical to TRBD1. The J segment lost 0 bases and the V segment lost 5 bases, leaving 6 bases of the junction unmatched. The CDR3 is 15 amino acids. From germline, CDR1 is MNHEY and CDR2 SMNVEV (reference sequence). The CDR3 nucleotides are TGTGCCAGCAGTCCTGGGGGACAGATGAACACTGAAGCTTTCTTT. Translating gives CASSPGGQMNTEAFF.

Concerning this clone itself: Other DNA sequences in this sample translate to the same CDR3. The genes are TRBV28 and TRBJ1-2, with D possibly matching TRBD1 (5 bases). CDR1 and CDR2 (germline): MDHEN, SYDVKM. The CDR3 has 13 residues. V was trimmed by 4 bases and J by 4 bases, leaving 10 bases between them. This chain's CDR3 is CASSSGRRYGYTF. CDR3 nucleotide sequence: TGTGCCAGCAGTTCAGGGAGGCGCTATGGCTACACCTTC.

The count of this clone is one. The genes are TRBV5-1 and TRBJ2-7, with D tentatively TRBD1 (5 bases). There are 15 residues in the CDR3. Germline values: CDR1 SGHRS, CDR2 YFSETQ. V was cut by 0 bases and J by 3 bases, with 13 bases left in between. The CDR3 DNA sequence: TGCGCCAGCAGCTTGGACTCAGGGCTTTACTACGAGCAGTACTTC. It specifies CASSLDSGLYYEQYF.

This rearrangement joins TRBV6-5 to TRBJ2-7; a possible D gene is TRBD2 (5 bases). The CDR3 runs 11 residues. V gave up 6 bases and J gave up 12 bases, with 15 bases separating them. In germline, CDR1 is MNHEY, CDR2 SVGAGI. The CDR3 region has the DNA TGTGCCAGCAGGTATAAACTAGTGGCGTACTTC. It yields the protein CASRYKLVAYF.

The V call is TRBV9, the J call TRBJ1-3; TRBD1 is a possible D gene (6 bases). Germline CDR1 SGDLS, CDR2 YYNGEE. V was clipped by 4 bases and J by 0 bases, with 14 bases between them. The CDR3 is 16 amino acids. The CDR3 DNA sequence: TGTGCCAGCAGCTCAACCACAGGGCTCTCTGGAAACACCATATATTTT. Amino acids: CASSSTTGLSGNTIYF.

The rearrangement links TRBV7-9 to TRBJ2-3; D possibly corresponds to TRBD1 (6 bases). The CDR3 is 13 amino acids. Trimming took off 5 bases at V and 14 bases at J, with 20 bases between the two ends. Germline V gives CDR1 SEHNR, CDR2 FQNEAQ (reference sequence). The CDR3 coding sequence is TGTGCCAGCAGCCCCGTAGACAGGACCCAAGTGTATTTT. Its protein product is CASSPVDRTQVYF.

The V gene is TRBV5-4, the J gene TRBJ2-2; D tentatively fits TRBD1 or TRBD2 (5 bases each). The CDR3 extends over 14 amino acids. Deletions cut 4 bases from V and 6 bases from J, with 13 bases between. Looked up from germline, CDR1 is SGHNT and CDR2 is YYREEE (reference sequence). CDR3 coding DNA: TGTGCCAGCAGCCCCCGTGGGGGTGCCGGGGAGCTGTTTTTT. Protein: CASSPRGGAGELFF.

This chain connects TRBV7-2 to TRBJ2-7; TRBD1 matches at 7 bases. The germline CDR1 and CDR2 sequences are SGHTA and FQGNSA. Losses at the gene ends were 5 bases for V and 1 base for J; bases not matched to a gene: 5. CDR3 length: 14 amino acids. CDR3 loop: CASSNNRGSYEQYF. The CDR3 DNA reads TGTGCCAGCAGCAACAACAGGGGATCCTACGAGCAGTACTTC.

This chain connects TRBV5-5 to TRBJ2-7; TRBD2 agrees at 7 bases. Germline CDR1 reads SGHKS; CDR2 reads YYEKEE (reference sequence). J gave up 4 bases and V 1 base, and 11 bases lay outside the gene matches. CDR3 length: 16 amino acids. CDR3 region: CASSLRVEREAYEQYF. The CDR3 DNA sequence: TGTGCCAGCAGCTTGCGGGTCGAGCGGGAAGCGTACGAGCAGTACTTC.

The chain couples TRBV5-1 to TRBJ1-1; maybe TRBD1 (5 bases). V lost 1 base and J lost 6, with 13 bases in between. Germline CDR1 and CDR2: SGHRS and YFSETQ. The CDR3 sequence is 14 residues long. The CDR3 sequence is CASSLIVGDSEAFF. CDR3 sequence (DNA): TGCGCCAGCAGCTTGATTGTAGGGGATTCTGAAGCTTTCTTT.

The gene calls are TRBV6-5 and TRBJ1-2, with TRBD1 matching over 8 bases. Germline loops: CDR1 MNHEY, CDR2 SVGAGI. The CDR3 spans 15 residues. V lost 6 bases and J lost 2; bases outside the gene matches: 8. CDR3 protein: CASSRSRGPNYGYTF. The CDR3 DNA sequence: TGTGCCAGCAGCCGGTCCAGGGGGCCCAACTATGGCTACACCTTC.